Below, one T cell receptor beta chain is given with its context. The antigen is unknown. This record belongs to a study of graft-versus-host responses after intestinal transplantation. At the level of the study: Each patient got anti-thymocyte globulin induction, then tacrolimus and steroids for about 3 years.

The repertoire was sequenced with immunoSEQ multiplex PCR; TCRdb's copy has only in-frame clones and lacks some. The sample includes tens of thousands of clones, more than 90% of them seen just once. Study findings and constraints: Those patients showing graft-donor T cell macrochimerism displayed high graft-versus-host to host-versus-graft clonal ratios in allografts.

The germline gives CDR1 MNHEY, CDR2 SMNVEV (reference sequence). J gave up 2 bases and V 5 bases, and 9 bases lay outside the gene matches. The CDR3 spans 17 residues. The source is a human donor who received an intestinal transplant. This chain joins TRBV27 and TRBJ2-3, with 11 bases that match TRBD2. The sequencing used unstimulated CD4+ T cells sorted from spleen or lymph node cells, collected before intestinal transplant. The CDR3 sequence: CASSPDRLAGYTDTQYF. DNA for the CDR3: TGTGCCAGCAGTCCCGACCGACTAGCGGGATACACAGATACGCAGTATTTT.